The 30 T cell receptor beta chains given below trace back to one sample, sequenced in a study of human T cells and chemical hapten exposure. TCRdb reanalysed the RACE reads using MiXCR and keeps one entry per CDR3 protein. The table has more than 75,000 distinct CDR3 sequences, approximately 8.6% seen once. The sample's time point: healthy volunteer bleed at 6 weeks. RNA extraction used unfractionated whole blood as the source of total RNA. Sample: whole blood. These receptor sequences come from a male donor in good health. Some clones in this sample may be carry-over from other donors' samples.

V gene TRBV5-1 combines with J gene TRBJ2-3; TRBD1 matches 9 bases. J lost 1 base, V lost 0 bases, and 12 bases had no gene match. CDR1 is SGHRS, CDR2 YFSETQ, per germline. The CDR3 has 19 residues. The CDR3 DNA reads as TGCGCCAGCAGCTTGGAGACCGGGACAGGGATATCTGGCACAGATACGCAGTATTTT. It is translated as CASSLETGTGISGTDTQYF.

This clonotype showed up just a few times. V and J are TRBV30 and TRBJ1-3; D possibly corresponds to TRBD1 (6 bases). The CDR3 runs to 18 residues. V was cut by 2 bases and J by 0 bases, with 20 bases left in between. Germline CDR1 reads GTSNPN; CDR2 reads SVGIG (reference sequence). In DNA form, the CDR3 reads TGTGCCTGGAGTTCCCCAGGGGAGCTTCCTTTCTCTGGAAACACCATATATTTT. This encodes CAWSSPGELPFSGNTIYF.

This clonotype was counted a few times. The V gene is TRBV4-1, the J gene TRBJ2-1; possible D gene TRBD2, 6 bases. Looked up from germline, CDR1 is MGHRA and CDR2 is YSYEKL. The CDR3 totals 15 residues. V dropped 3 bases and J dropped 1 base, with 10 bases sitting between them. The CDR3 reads CASSQPGLSYNEQFF. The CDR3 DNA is TGCGCCAGCAGCCAGCCGGGACTTTCCTACAATGAGCAGTTCTTC.

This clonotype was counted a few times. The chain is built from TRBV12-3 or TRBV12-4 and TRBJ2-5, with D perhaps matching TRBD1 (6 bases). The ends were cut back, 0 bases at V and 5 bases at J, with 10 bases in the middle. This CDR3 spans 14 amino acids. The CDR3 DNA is TGTGCCAGCAGTTTAGCGGGGGCAAGTGAGACCCAGTACTTC. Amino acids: CASSLAGASETQYF.

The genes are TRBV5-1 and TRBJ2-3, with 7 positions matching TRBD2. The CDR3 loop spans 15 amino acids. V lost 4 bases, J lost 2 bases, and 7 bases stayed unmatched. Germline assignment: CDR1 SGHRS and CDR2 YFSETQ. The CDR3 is CASSDSSGATDTQYF. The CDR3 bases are TGCGCCAGCAGCGATAGCAGCGGGGCCACAGATACGCAGTATTTT.

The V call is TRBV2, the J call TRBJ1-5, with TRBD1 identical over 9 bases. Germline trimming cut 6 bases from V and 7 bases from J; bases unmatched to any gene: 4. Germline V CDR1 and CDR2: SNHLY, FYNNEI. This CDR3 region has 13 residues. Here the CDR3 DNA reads TGTGCCAGCAGCGACAGGGGGAAGCAGCCCCAGCATTTT. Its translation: CASSDRGKQPQHF.

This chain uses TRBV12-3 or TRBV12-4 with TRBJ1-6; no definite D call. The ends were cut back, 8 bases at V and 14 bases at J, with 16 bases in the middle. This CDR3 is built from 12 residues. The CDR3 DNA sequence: TGTGCCAGCTGTCCGGATAGTAGGGCCCTCCACTTT. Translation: CASCPDSRALHF.

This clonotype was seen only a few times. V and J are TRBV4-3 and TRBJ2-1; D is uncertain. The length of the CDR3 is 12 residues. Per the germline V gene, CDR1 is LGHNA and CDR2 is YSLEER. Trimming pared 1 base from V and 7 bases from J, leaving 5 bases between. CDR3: CASSQGPNEQFF. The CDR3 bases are TGCGCCAGCAGCCAAGGTCCGAATGAGCAGTTCTTC.

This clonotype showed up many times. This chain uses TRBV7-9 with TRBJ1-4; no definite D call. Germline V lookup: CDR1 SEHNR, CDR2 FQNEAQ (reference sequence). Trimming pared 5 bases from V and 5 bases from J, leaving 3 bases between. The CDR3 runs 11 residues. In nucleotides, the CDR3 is TGTGCCAGCAGCGTCAATGAAAAACTGTTTTTT. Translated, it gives CASSVNEKLFF.

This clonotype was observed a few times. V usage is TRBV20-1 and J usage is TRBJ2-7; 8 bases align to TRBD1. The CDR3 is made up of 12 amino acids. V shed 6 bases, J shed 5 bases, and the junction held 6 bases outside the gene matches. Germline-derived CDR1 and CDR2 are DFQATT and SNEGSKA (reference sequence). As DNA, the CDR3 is TGCAGTGCCCGGACAGGGCCAAACGAGCAGTACTTC. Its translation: CSARTGPNEQYF.

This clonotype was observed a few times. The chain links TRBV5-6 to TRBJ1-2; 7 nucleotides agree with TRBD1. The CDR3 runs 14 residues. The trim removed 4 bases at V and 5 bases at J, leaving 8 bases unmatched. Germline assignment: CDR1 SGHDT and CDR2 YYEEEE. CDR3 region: CASSQSGTVYGYTF. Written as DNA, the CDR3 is TGTGCCAGCAGCCAGTCCGGGACAGTTTATGGCTACACCTTC.

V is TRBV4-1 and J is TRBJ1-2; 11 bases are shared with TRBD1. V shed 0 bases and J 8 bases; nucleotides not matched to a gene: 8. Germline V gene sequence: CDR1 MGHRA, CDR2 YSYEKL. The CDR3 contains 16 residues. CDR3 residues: CASSQDKGQGAWGYTF. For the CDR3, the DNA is TGCGCCAGCAGCCAAGATAAAGGACAGGGGGCCTGGGGCTACACCTTC.

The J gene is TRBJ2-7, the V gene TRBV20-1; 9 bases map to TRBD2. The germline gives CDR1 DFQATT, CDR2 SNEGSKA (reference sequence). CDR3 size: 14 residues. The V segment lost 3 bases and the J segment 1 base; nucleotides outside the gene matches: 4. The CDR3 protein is CSASGTSRSYEQYF. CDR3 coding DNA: TGCAGTGCTAGTGGGACTAGCAGATCCTACGAGCAGTACTTC.

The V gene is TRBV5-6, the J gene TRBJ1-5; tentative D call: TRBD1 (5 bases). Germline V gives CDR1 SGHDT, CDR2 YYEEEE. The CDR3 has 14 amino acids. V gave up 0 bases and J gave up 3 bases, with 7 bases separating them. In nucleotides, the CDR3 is TGTGCCAGCAGCTTGGGCGGGACCAATCAGCCCCAGCATTTT. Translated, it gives CASSLGGTNQPQHF.

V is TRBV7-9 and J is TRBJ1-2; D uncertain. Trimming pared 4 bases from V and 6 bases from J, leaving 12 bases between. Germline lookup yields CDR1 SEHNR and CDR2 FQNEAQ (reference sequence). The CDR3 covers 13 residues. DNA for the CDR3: TGTGCCAGCAGCTCCTCTAGAGGGAATGGCTACACCTTC. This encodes CASSSSRGNGYTF.

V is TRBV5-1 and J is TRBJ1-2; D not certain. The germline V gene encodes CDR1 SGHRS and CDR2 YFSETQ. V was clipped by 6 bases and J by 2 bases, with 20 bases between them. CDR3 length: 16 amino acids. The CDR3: CASTRGISQENYGYTF. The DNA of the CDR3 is TGCGCCAGCACCCGAGGGATAAGTCAGGAGAACTATGGCTACACCTTC.

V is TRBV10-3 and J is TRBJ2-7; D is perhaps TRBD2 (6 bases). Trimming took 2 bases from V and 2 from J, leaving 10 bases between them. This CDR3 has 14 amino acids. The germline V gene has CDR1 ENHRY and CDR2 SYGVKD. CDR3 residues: CAISEGGSTYEQYF. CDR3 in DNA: TGTGCCATCAGTGAGGGGGGGTCCACCTACGAGCAGTACTTC.

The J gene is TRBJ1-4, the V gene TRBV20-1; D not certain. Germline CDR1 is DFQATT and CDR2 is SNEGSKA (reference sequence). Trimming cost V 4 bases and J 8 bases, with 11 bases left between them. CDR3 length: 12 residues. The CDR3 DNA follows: TGCAGTGCTACTAGTACCCCGGAAAAACTGTTTTTT. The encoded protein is CSATSTPEKLFF.

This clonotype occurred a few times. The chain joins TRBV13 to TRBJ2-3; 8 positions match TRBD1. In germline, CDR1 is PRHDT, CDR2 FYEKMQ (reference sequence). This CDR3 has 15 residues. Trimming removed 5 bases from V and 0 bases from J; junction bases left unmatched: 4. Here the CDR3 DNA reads TGTGCCAGCAGCCGAGGACAGGGAAGCACAGATACGCAGTATTTT. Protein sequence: CASSRGQGSTDTQYF.

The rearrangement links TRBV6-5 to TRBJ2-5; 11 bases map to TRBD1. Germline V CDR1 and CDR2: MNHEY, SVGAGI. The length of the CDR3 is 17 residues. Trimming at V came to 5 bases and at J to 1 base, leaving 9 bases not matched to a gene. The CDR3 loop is CASSPGQGAPSQETQYF. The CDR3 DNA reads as TGTGCCAGCAGTCCTGGACAGGGGGCACCATCCCAAGAGACCCAGTACTTC.

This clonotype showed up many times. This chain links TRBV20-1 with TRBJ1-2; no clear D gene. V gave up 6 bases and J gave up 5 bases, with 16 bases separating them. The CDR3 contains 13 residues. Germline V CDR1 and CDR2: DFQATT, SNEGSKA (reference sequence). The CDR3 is CSAIPVDTYGYTF. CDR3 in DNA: TGCAGTGCGATACCTGTTGACACTTATGGCTACACCTTC.

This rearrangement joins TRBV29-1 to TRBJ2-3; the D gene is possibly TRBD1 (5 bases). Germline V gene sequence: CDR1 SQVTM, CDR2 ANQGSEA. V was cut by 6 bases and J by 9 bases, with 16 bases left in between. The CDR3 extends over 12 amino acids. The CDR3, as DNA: TGCAGCGTACGAAGACAGACTGGGACGCAGTATTTT. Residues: CSVRRQTGTQYF.

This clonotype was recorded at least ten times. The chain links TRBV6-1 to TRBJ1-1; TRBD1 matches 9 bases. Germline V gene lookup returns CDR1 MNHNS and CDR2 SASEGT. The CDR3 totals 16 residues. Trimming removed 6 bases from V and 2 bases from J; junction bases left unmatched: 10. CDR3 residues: CASRYNWGQGNTEAFF. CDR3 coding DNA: TGTGCCAGCAGATACAACTGGGGACAGGGAAACACTGAAGCTTTCTTT.

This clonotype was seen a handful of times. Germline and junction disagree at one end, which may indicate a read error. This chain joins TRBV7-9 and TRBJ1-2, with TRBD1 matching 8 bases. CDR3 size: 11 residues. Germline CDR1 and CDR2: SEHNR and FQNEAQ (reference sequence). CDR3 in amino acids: CASSSSDREFF. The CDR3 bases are TGTGCCAGCAGCTCCTCGGACAGGGAGTTCTTC.

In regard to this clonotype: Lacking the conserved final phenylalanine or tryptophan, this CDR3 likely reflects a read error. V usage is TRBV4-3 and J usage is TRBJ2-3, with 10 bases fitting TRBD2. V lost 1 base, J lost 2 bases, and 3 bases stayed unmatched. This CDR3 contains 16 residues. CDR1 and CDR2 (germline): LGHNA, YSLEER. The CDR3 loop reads CASSQAAGGPTDTQYS. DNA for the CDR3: TGCGCCAGCAGCCAAGCAGCGGGGGGGCCCACAGATACGCAGTATTCT.

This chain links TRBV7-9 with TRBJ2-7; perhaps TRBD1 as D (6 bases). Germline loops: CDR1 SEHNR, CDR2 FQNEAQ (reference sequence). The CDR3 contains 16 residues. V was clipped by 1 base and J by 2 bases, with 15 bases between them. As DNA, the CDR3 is TGTGCCAGCAGCTTAGTACGAGGGGGATCGGCCTACGAGCAGTACTTC. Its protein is CASSLVRGGSAYEQYF. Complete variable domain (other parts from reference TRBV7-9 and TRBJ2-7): DTGVSQNPRHKITKRGQNVTFRCDPISEHNRLYWYRQTLGQGPEFLTYFQNEAQLEKSRLLSDRFSAERPKGSFSTLEIQRTEQGDSAMYLCASSLVRGGSAYEQYFGPGTRLTVT.

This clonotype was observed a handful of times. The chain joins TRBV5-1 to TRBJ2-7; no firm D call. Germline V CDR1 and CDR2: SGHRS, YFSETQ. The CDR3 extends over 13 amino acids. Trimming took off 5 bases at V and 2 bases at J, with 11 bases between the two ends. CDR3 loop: CASSIGEAYEQYF. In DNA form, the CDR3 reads TGCGCCAGCAGTATCGGCGAAGCCTACGAGCAGTACTTC.

In DNA form, the CDR3 reads TGTGCCAGCAGTTCTGGCTATACGCAGTATTTT. Amino acid sequence: CASSSGYTQYF. The chain links TRBV6-5 to TRBJ2-3; D gene unclear. The CDR3 has 11 amino acids. Germline values: CDR1 MNHEY, CDR2 SVGAGI. The V end was cut by 4 bases, the J end by 7 bases, with 6 bases between.

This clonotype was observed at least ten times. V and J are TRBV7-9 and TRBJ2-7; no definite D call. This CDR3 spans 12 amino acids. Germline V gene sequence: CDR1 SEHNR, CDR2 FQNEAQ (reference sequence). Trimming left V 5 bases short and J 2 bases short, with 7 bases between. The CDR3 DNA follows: TGTGCCAGCAGCCCTAAGACCTACGAGCAGTACTTC. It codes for CASSPKTYEQYF.

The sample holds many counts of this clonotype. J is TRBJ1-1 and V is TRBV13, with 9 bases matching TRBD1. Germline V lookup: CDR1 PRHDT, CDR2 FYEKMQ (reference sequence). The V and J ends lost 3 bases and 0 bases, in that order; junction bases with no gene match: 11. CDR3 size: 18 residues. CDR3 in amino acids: CASSFPLGQGEMNTEAFF. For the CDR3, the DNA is TGTGCCAGCAGCTTCCCCCTGGGACAGGGCGAAATGAACACTGAAGCTTTCTTT.